The clone carrying this TCR beta chain was recorded at least ten times. The antigen is undetermined. The data were taken from a study of T cells in Graves' hyperthyroidism and ophthalmopathy. Background on the study: The authors collected peripheral blood at initial diagnosis, before any treatment. Findings and limits, study-wide: Expanded thyroid clonotypes (above 0.001) were mostly also found in blood.

Uncontrolled infection, other autoimmune disease, pregnancy or lactation barred patients from enrollment. The CDR3 is made up of 16 amino acids. V lost 4 bases and J lost 1; bases outside the gene matches: 6. The V gene's germline CDR1 is LGHNA and CDR2 YNFKEQ. TCR beta CDR3 regions were amplified from RNA. With the HTBI primer set, the TCR CDR3 went through a first round of RT-PCR. A single record per CDR3 protein comes from TCRdb applying MiXCR to the multiplex PCR reads. The data hold approximately 300,000 distinct CDR3 sequences, with over 15% observed a single time. The rearrangement links TRBV4-2 to TRBJ2-5, with TRBD2 matching 10 bases. The sequencing input was blood. This TCR was sampled from an older woman with Graves' ophthalmopathy. The CDR3 sequence: CASSPGVAGGQETQYF. CDR3 bases: TGTGCCAGCAGCCCCGGGGTAGCGGGAGGCCAAGAGACCCAGTACTTC.